The 10 T cell receptor beta chains below come from one sample, sequenced in a study of shared clonotypes between healthy human individuals. The data were produced by immunoSEQ multiplex PCR, yet TCRdb's version contains in-frame clones alone and is incomplete. The table includes under 1,100,000 clones, around 74% detected once. Input material: memory CD4+ T cells sorted from blood. Subset of the sample: CD45RA-negative fraction. Receptors originate from a man younger than 35 in good health.

This clone was detected only once. The chain couples TRBV2 to TRBJ1-4, with no clear D. This CDR3 region has 12 residues. The V end lost 6 bases, the J end lost 6 bases, and 8 bases lay between the germline ends. Germline CDR1 SNHLY, CDR2 FYNNEI. CDR3 loop: CASRALDEKLFF. CDR3 nucleotides: TGTGCCAGCAGAGCGCTGGATGAAAAACTGTTTTTT.

A few counts support this clone. The chain couples TRBV7-2 to TRBJ1-1, with D perhaps TRBD1 (5 bases). Germline values: CDR1 SGHTA, CDR2 FQGNSA. This CDR3 is built from 13 residues. V was pared by 5 bases and J by 3 bases, with 10 bases between. The DNA of the CDR3 is TGTGCCAGCAGCAACCCAGGGTACACTGAAGCTTTCTTT. Its translation: CASSNPGYTEAFF.

As to this clone: Within the sample, other DNA sequences also encode this same CDR3. V usage is TRBV7-2 and J usage is TRBJ1-4; D gene ambiguous. The ends were cut back, 2 bases at V and 0 bases at J, with 4 bases in the middle. The V gene's germline CDR1 is SGHTA and CDR2 FQGNSA. The length of the CDR3 is 14 residues. The CDR3 region is CASSLTATNEKLFF. The CDR3 region has the DNA TGTGCCAGCAGCTTAACAGCAACTAATGAAAAACTGTTTTTT.

This clone showed up just a few times. The chain uses TRBV5-1 and TRBJ2-1, with no clear D. V lost 0 bases and J 6 bases, leaving 7 bases between the germline ends. The CDR3 consists of 13 residues. CDR1 and CDR2 (germline): SGHRS, YFSETQ. The CDR3 DNA is TGCGCCAGCAGCTTGGATACTATCAATGAGCAGTTCTTC. This encodes CASSLDTINEQFF.

CDR3 sequence: CASSQGLAQLYNEQFF. CDR3 in DNA: TGCGCCAGCAGCCAGGGACTAGCTCAGTTGTACAATGAGCAGTTCTTC. The J gene is TRBJ2-1, the V gene TRBV4-3; 9 positions agree with TRBD2. The CDR3 contains 16 residues. The V gene's germline CDR1 is LGHNA and CDR2 YSLEER. Trimming cost V 3 bases and J 4 bases; bases outside gene matches: 7.

The CDR3 DNA is TGTGCCACCAGCAGAGATTCCTACAATGAGCAGTTCTTC. Amino acids: CATSRDSYNEQFF. The chain recombines TRBV15 with TRBJ2-1; D is undetermined. CDR3 size: 13 residues. The V gene's germline CDR1 is LNHNV and CDR2 YYDKDF (reference sequence). Trimming cost V 0 bases and J 1 base, with 1 base left between them. Drawing the rest from reference TRBV15 and TRBJ2-1, the complete variable domain is DAMVIQNPRYQVTQFGKPVTLSCSQTLNHNVMYWYQQKSSQAPKLLFHYYDKDFNNEADTPDNFQSRRPNTSFCFLDIRSPGLGDTAMYLCATSRDSYNEQFFGPGTRLTVL.

The chain is built from TRBV9 and TRBJ1-2, with D tentatively TRBD1 (6 bases). The germline V gene encodes CDR1 SGDLS and CDR2 YYNGEE. Trimming left V 1 base short and J 9 bases short, with 13 bases between. This CDR3 comprises 13 residues. CDR3 nucleotide sequence: TGTGCCAGCAGCGTACTTACAGGGAATAGCTACACCTTC. This translates into CASSVLTGNSYTF.

This clone has more than one count but fewer than ten. This chain joins TRBV11-2 and TRBJ2-7; D call uncertain. Trimming stripped 5 bases from V and 2 bases from J, with 4 bases between. The CDR3 runs to 11 residues. Germline V gene lookup returns CDR1 SGHAT and CDR2 FQNNGV. This CDR3 is CASSKAYEQYF. CDR3 sequence (DNA): TGTGCCAGCAGCAAAGCCTACGAGCAGTACTTC. Supplemented by reference TRBV11-2 and TRBJ2-7, the full variable domain reads EAGVAQSPRYKIIEKRQSVAFWCNPISGHATLYWYQQILGQGPKLLIQFQNNGVVDDSQLPKDRFSAERLKGVDSTLKIQPAKLEDSAVYLCASSKAYEQYFGPGTRLTVT.

The rearrangement links TRBV30 to TRBJ2-7; TRBD2 agrees at 9 bases. The CDR3 spans 14 residues. V lost 1 base and J lost 4; bases outside the gene matches: 5. Germline V gives CDR1 GTSNPN, CDR2 SVGIG (reference sequence). The CDR3 bases are TGTGCCTGGAGTGGTAGCGGGAGACGGTACGAGCAGTACTTC. Protein product: CAWSGSGRRYEQYF. The full variable domain, its missing parts supplied by reference TRBV30 and TRBJ2-7, is SQTIHQWPATLVQPVGSPLSLECTVEGTSNPNLYWYRQAAGRGLQLLFYSVGIGQISSEVPQNLSASRPQDRQFILSSKKLLLSDSGFYLCAWSGSGRRYEQYFGPGTRLTVT.

The V and J genes are TRBV30 and TRBJ2-3; 8 bases align to TRBD2. Germline V gene data show CDR1 as GTSNPN and CDR2 as SVGIG (reference sequence). CDR3 length: 20 residues. V shed 0 bases and J 0 bases; nucleotides not matched to a gene: 17. The CDR3 coding sequence is TGTGCCTGGAGTGTAAGGGCCCCCAGCGGGGGCCGAACTAGCACAGATACGCAGTATTTT. Translating it yields CAWSVRAPSGGRTSTDTQYF.